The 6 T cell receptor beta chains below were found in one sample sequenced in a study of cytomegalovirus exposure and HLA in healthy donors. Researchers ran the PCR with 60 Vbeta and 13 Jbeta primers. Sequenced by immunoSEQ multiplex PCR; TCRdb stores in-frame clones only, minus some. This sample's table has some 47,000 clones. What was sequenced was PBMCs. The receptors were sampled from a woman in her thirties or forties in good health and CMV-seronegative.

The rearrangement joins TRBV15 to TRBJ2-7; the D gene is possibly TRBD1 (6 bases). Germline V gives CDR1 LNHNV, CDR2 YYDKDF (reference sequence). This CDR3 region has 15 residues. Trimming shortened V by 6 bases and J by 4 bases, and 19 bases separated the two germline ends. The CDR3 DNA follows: TGTGCCACCAGGGAAGGGGGTTCGGAGGCGTACGAGCAGTACTTC. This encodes CATREGGSEAYEQYF.

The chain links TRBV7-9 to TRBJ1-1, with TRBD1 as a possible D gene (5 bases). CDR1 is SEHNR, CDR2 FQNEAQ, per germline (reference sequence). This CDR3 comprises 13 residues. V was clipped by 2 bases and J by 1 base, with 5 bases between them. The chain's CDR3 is CASSLQGNTEAFF. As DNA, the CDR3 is TGTGCCAGCAGCTTACAGGGGAACACTGAAGCTTTCTTT.

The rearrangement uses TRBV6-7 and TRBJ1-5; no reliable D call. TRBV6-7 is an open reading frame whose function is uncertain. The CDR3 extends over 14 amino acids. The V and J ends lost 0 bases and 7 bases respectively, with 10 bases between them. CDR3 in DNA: TGTGCCAGCAGTTACTCGTCGCCCTACCAGCCCCAGCATTTT. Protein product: CASSYSSPYQPQHF.

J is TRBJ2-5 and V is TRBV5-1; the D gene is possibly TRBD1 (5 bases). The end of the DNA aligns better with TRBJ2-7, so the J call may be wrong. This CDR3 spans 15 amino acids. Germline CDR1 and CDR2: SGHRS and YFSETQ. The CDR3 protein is CASSLRQGPVGEQYF. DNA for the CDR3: TGCGCCAGCAGCCTACGGCAGGGCCCTGTCGGCGAGCAGTACTTC.

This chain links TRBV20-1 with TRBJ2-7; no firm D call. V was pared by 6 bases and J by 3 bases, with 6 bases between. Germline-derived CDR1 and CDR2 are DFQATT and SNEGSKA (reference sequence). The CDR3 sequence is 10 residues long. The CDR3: CSALYYEQYF. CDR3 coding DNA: TGCAGTGCACTGTACTACGAGCAGTACTTC.

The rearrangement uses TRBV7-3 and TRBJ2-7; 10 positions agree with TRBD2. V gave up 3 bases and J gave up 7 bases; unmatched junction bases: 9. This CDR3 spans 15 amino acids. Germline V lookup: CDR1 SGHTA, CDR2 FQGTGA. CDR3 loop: CASSLSGRASEEQYF. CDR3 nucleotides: TGTGCCAGCAGCTTGAGCGGGAGGGCCTCGGAAGAGCAGTACTTC. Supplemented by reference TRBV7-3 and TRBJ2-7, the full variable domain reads GAGVSQTPSNKVTEKGKYVELRCDPISGHTALYWYRQSLGQGPEFLIYFQGTGAADDSGLPNDRFFAVRPEGSVSTLKIQRTERGDSAVYLCASSLSGRASEEQYFGPGTRLTVT.